A single sample gave rise to the 14 T cell receptor beta chains below, sequenced in a study of graft-versus-host responses after intestinal transplantation. The protocol was immunoSEQ multiplex PCR, while the TCRdb copy is restricted to in-frame clones and leaves out a portion. The table has 15,000 to 20,000 clones, about 65% seen once. Processing of graft tissue released intraepithelial and lamina propria lymphocytes. The sample here was ileum tissue, taken about 3 weeks after intestinal transplant. The receptors shown here come from a human patient who received an intestinal transplant, so some T cells may come from the graft donor.

The gene calls are TRBV18 and TRBJ2-3; TRBD2 aligns across 8 bases. This CDR3 has 16 amino acids. Germline CDR1 reads KGHSH; CDR2 reads LQKENI. V trimming: 1 base; J trimming: 3 bases; junction bases outside the gene matches: 6. The CDR3 sequence: CASSPRASGLTDTQYF. CDR3 DNA sequence: TGTGCCAGCTCACCACGGGCTAGCGGGCTAACAGATACGCAGTATTTT.

The genes are TRBV29-1 and TRBJ2-7; 7 positions match TRBD1. The CDR3 is made up of 13 amino acids. The germline V gene encodes CDR1 SQVTM and CDR2 ANQGSEA. V lost 7 bases, J lost 2 bases, and 8 bases stayed unmatched. CDR3 loop: CSGSPGQTYEQYF. The DNA for the CDR3 is TGCAGCGGGTCGCCGGGACAGACCTACGAGCAGTACTTC.

This chain connects TRBV11-1 to TRBJ2-7; 9 bases agree with TRBD1. The CDR3 is made up of 18 amino acids. The V gene's germline CDR1 is SGHAT and CDR2 FQDESV (reference sequence). V shed 2 bases and J 0 bases; nucleotides not matched to a gene: 11. CDR3 sequence reads: CASSLSRDRDRPSYEQYF. The CDR3 DNA reads as TGTGCCAGCAGCTTATCCCGGGACAGGGACCGACCCTCCTACGAGCAGTACTTC.

J is TRBJ2-1 and V is TRBV10-3; 14 nucleotides align to TRBD2. This CDR3 is 19 amino acids long. J lost 1 base, V lost 0 bases, and 5 bases had no gene match. Germline V lookup: CDR1 ENHRY, CDR2 SYGVKD. CDR3 sequence reads: CAISESSGTSGGSYNEQFF. The CDR3 DNA is TGTGCCATCAGTGAGTCATCGGGGACTAGCGGGGGATCCTACAATGAGCAGTTCTTC.

V and J are TRBV5-5 and TRBJ1-6, with 7 bases lining up with TRBD1. CDR1 and CDR2 from the germline V gene are SGHKS and YYEKEE (reference sequence). V was clipped by 5 bases and J by 8 bases; unmatched bases: 13. The CDR3 length is 16 residues. The CDR3 loop reads CASRRATGALYSPLHF. The CDR3 nucleotides are TGTGCCAGCAGACGGGCAACAGGGGCCCTTTATTCACCCCTCCACTTT.

This clone has just one count. In DNA form, the CDR3 reads TGTGCCATCTGGAGGGAACCCTCCGGACAGTTCTTC. It translates to CAIWREPSGQFF. The chain recombines TRBV7-9 with TRBJ2-1, with a possible D match to TRBD2 (6 bases). The CDR3 runs 12 residues. CDR1 is SEHNR and CDR2 is FQNEAQ in the germline V gene (reference sequence). Trimming took off 10 bases at V and 13 bases at J, with 20 bases between the two ends.

The chain recombines TRBV10-1 with TRBJ2-7, with D possibly TRBD1 on 5 matching bases. In germline, CDR1 is WNHNN, CDR2 SYGVQD (reference sequence). V shed 0 bases and J shed 3 bases, with 24 bases lying between them. This CDR3 is 19 amino acids long. In nucleotides, the CDR3 is TGCGCCAGCAGTGAGTCGCGGCATGCACCGGACACTTATTTCTACGAGCAGTACTTC. It encodes CASSESRHAPDTYFYEQYF.

This clone was recorded a few times. The chain links TRBV19 to TRBJ1-2; 7 nucleotides line up with TRBD1. The CDR3 has 12 residues. Looked up from germline, CDR1 is LNHDA and CDR2 is SQIVND (reference sequence). V gave up 7 bases and J gave up 8 bases; unmatched junction bases: 7. CDR3 sequence: CASMEGAIGYTF. The CDR3 DNA reads as TGTGCCAGTATGGAGGGGGCGATAGGCTACACCTTC.

J is TRBJ2-2 and V is TRBV4-3; 8 positions match TRBD1. Germline values: CDR1 LGHNA, CDR2 YSLEER. The ends lost 3 bases at V and 2 bases at J; junction bases unmatched: 2. The CDR3 consists of 15 residues. CDR3 sequence reads: CASSQGTGNTGELFF. Written as DNA, the CDR3 is TGCGCCAGCAGCCAGGGGACAGGCAACACCGGGGAGCTGTTTTTT.

The gene calls are TRBV19 and TRBJ1-5; 9 nucleotides agree with TRBD1. The CDR3 is made up of 13 amino acids. The germline gives CDR1 LNHDA, CDR2 SQIVND (reference sequence). The V gene end was trimmed by 5 bases and the J gene end by 6 bases; junction bases not matched to a gene: 2. The CDR3 DNA is TGTGCCAGTAGTTACAGGGGGCCTCAGCCCCAGCATTTT. It encodes CASSYRGPQPQHF.

This clone was counted between two and nine times. The chain joins TRBV2 to TRBJ2-7; D possibly corresponds to TRBD2 (6 bases). The CDR3 is 15 amino acids. The germline V gene has CDR1 SNHLY and CDR2 FYNNEI. V shed 1 base and J shed 2 bases, with 12 bases lying between them. The CDR3 sequence is CASSEGSGFPYEQYF. Written as DNA, the CDR3 is TGTGCCAGCAGTGAAGGTAGCGGCTTCCCCTACGAGCAGTACTTC.

The table lists this clone with a count of one. This rearrangement joins TRBV6-1 to TRBJ1-5; 7 bases align to TRBD1. Germline V lookup: CDR1 MNHNS, CDR2 SASEGT. The CDR3 length is 14 residues. V shed 4 bases and J 5 bases; nucleotides not matched to a gene: 5. CDR3 coding DNA: TGTGCCAGCAGTGTCGGGGACAGCGATCAGCCCCAGCATTTT. It codes for CASSVGDSDQPQHF.

This clone was observed once. The chain couples TRBV7-8 to TRBJ1-2, with 8 bases lining up with TRBD1. The CDR3 has 16 residues. The germline gives CDR1 SGHVS, CDR2 FQNEAQ. V shed 3 bases, J shed 1 base, and the junction held 7 bases outside the gene matches. The CDR3 sequence is CASSFSWTGFNYGYTF. CDR3 nucleotide sequence: TGTGCCAGCAGCTTTTCATGGACAGGGTTTAACTATGGCTACACCTTC.

This chain uses TRBV23-1 with TRBJ2-7; TRBD2 agrees at 7 bases. TRBV23-1 belongs to the ORF category, with a function that is uncertain. This CDR3 is built from 16 residues. J lost 3 bases, V lost 2 bases, and 10 bases had no gene match. The CDR3 nucleotides are TGCGCCAGCAGTCAAGAGTATACTCGGGGGGTCTACGAGCAGTACTTC. Translation gives CASSQEYTRGVYEQYF.